This TCR beta chain was recorded in a study of blood T cells in healthy people across ages. Study results and limitations: Older individuals had lower TCR beta diversity per million T cells (the decline was roughly linear).

Looked up from germline, CDR1 is SNHLY and CDR2 is FYNNEI. The CDR3 is made up of 16 amino acids. With V trimmed by 3 bases and J by 6 bases, 9 bases remained unmatched. Comment on this clonotype: Its antigen is not known.

With a J-beta primer mix and a sample-barcoded 5' primer, a second PCR ran roughly 6 to 11 cycles. Each cDNA molecule was tagged by a template-switch adaptor with 12 random nucleotides. TCRdb processed the 5' RACE reads anew with MiXCR; each CDR3 protein has one entry. The data contain under 950,000 distinct CDR3 sequences, about 24% of them singletons. Peripheral blood from each donor was collected in a volume of approximately 9.5 milliliters. This receptor was taken from a man in his 70s in good health. The genes are TRBV2 and TRBJ2-5; the match to TRBD2 covers 11 bases. The sequenced material came from blood. In DNA form, the CDR3 reads TGTGCCAGCAGTGAGGGGGCTAGCGGGGGGTTAAAGACCCAGTACTTC. The encoded protein is CASSEGASGGLKTQYF.